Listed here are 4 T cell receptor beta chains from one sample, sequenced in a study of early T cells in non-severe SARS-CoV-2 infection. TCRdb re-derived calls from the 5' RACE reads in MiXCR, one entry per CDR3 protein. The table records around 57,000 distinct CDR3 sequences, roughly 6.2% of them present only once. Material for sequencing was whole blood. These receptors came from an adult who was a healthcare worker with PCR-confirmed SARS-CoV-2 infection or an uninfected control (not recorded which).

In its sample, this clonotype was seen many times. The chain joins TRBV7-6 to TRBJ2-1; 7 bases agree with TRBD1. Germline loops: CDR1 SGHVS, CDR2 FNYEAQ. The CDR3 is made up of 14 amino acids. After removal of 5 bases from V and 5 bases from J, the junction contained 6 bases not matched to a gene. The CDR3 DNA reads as TGTGCCAGCAGCGGCCGGGACAGAAACAATGAGCAGTTCTTC. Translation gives CASSGRDRNNEQFF.

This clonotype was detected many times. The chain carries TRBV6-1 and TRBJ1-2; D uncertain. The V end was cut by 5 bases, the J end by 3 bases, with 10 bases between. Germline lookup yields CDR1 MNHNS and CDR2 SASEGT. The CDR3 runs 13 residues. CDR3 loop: CASSNNADYGYTF. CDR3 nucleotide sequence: TGTGCCAGCAGTAACAACGCCGACTATGGCTACACCTTC.

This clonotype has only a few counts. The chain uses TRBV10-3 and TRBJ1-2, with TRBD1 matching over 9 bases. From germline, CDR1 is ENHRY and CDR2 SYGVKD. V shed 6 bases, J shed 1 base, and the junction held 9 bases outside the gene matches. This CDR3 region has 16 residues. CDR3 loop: CAIRMDRGEINYGYTF. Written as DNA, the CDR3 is TGTGCCATCAGAATGGACAGGGGAGAAATTAACTATGGCTACACCTTC.

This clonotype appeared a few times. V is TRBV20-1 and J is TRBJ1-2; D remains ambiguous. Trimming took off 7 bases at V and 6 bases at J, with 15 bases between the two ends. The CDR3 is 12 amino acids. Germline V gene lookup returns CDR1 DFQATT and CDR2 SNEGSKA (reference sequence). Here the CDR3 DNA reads TGCAGTGTTCCTCTGGGGAACAATGGCTACACCTTC. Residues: CSVPLGNNGYTF.